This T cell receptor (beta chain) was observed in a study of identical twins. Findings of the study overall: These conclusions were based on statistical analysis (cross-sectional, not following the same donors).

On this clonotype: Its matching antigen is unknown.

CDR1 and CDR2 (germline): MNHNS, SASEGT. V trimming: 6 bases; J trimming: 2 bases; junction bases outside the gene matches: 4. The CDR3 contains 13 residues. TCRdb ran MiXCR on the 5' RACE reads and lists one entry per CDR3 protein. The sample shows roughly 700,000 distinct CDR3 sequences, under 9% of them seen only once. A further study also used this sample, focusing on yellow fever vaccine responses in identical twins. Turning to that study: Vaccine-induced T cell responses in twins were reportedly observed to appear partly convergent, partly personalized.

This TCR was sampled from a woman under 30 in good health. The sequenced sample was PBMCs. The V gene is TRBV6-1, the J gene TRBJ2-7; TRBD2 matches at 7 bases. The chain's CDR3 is CASRWRETYEQYF. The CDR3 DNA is TGTGCCAGCAGGTGGCGGGAGACCTACGAGCAGTACTTC.